This T cell receptor beta chain was documented in a study of radiation and T cells in renal cell carcinoma. Study in general: Nephrectomy followed 15 Gy stereotactic body radiation by 4 weeks.

This clone has only one observation. Its antigen is unidentified. As to time point: blood 2 weeks post-SBRT. As to treatment: 15 Gy SBRT to primary tumor, nephrectomy 4 weeks later. After SBRT, blood was collected at 2 and 4 weeks, plus baseline. Notes on the study in general: From baseline, blood top tumor clonotypes peaked at 2 weeks post-radiation. No pretreatment tumor biopsies were available for baseline clonotypes.

V lost 0 bases and J 3 bases, leaving 3 bases between the germline ends. CDR3 size: 13 residues. Germline-derived CDR1 and CDR2 are MRHNA and SNTAGT. Data came from immunoSEQ multiplex PCR; TCRdb stores just in-frame clones and leaves some out. Here the sample spans about 150,000 clones, 87% being singletons. This TCR derives from a woman aged 50 to 60 with renal cell carcinoma. The chain joins TRBV6-4 to TRBJ2-1, with no clear D. This specimen was blood, taken from a patient whose treatment included radiotherapy and nephrectomy. CDR3 nucleotide sequence: TGTGCCAGCAGTGACTCTGGCTACAATGAGCAGTTCTTC. Protein sequence: CASSDSGYNEQFF.